This T cell receptor beta chain originates from a study of CD8+ T cells in alopecia areata. This CDR3 is 16 amino acids long. Trimming shortened V by 0 bases and J by 2 bases, and 8 bases separated the two germline ends. Germline CDR1 SNHLY, CDR2 FYNNEI. Worth noting for this clone: Its target is unknown.

Sequencing relied on a cDNA template that was reverse transcribed from extracted RNA. The method was immunoSEQ multiplex PCR; TCRdb's version includes in-frame clones alone and lacks a portion of them. The table has about 180,000 clones, about 63% seen once; the top ten hold roughly 14%. Study findings and constraints: Resident alphabeta T-cell populations of normal skin are likewise subject to sequencing in scalp samples.

The chain employs TRBV2 and TRBJ1-6; D is uncertain. Sequenced here: CD4+ T cells sorted from blood, sampled at week 0. This TCR came from a human donor with alopecia areata. The CDR3 sequence: CASSEAKGAYNSPLHF. The DNA for the CDR3 is TGTGCCAGCAGTGAAGCGAAAGGCGCCTATAATTCACCCCTCCACTTT.